Below, 24 T cell receptor beta chains from the same sample are listed, as sequenced in a study of Ad26.COV2.S vaccination and SARS-CoV-2 variants. Treatment here: roughly 20 received Ad26.COV2.S at low or high dose, single or two shots; 5 received placebo; per-sample allocation not given. Day 63 following the first vaccine or placebo injection was when the samples were taken. Method: immunoSEQ multiplex PCR; TCRdb's copy keeps in-frame clones and lacks some. The sample includes 200,000 to 300,000 clones, 70% to 90% of them seen just once. This sample comprised peripheral blood, obtained in a trial of Ad26.COV2.S vaccine versus placebo. These receptors were taken from a person aged 18-60 years who received the Ad26.COV2.S COVID-19 vaccine or a placebo.

This clone showed up just once. The chain has TRBV7-2 and TRBJ2-7, with D possibly TRBD1 on 5 matching bases. From germline, CDR1 is SGHTA and CDR2 FQGNSA. V was pared by 6 bases and J by 4 bases, with 16 bases between. CDR3 length: 14 amino acids. The CDR3 region is CASSKGPGSYEQYF. CDR3 nucleotide sequence: TGTGCCAGCAGTAAGGGGCCCGGTTCGTACGAGCAGTACTTC.

The rearrangement links TRBV27 to TRBJ2-1; 9 bases match TRBD2. V lost 3 bases and J lost 10; bases outside the gene matches: 13. CDR3 length: 16 amino acids. The germline V gene has CDR1 MNHEY and CDR2 SMNVEV (reference sequence). DNA for the CDR3: TGTGCCAGCAGTTTGGGTGCGGGAGGGCCTCAACAGGAGCAGTTCTTC. This sequence encodes CASSLGAGGPQQEQFF.

The rearrangement uses TRBV12-3 or TRBV12-4 and TRBJ1-6; D remains unclear. V was cut by 3 bases and J by 10 bases, with 7 bases left in between. The CDR3 has 12 residues. In DNA form, the CDR3 reads TGTGCCAGCAGTTTCCAAGGATCACCCCTCCACTTT. Translating it yields CASSFQGSPLHF.

This clone was seen only once. This chain links TRBV2 with TRBJ1-5; unclear D gene. Trimming stripped 6 bases from V and 1 base from J, with 10 bases between. The CDR3 covers 14 residues. Germline V gene data show CDR1 as SNHLY and CDR2 as FYNNEI. In nucleotides, the CDR3 is TGTGCCAGCAGCCCCACACTAAGCAATCAGCCCCAGCATTTT. Translation: CASSPTLSNQPQHF.

The rearrangement joins TRBV5-1 to TRBJ2-7; 9 nucleotides agree with TRBD1. CDR3 length equals 18 residues. CDR1 SGHRS and CDR2 YFSETQ come from the germline V gene. V trimming: 1 base; J trimming: 4 bases; junction bases outside the gene matches: 15. This CDR3 is CASSLHLSGTGGSYEQYF. Written as DNA, the CDR3 is TGCGCCAGCAGCTTGCATCTCTCGGGAACAGGGGGCTCTTACGAGCAGTACTTC.

This rearrangement joins TRBV4-3 to TRBJ1-6, with D uncertain. This CDR3 is 13 amino acids long. Germline V gene lookup returns CDR1 LGHNA and CDR2 YSLEER. Trimming removed 4 bases from V and 7 bases from J, with 8 bases in between. This CDR3 is CASSLGFNSPLHF. CDR3 nucleotides: TGCGCCAGCAGCCTTGGATTCAATTCACCCCTCCACTTT.

The J gene is TRBJ2-3, the V gene TRBV6-5; 12 positions agree with TRBD2. The V gene end was trimmed by 0 bases and the J gene end by 7 bases; junction bases not matched to a gene: 2. Germline CDR1 is MNHEY and CDR2 is SVGAGI. This CDR3 comprises 15 residues. The CDR3 DNA reads as TGTGCCAGCAGTTACTCGACTAGCGGGAGTAATACGCAGTATTTT. Protein: CASSYSTSGSNTQYF.

This rearrangement joins TRBV28 to TRBJ1-2; TRBD1 is a possible D gene (5 bases). This CDR3 is built from 15 residues. The V gene's germline CDR1 is MDHEN and CDR2 SYDVKM. V was shortened by 5 bases and J by 0 bases, with 13 bases between the two germline ends. CDR3 bases: TGTGCCAGCAGTGACAGCAGCTATACTAACTATGGCTACACCTTC. Its protein product is CASSDSSYTNYGYTF.

The chain employs TRBV21-1 and TRBJ2-1; TRBD2, the table's D call, lacks a check against the DNA. TRBV21-1 is labeled a pseudogene. This CDR3 comprises 19 residues. The CDR3 DNA follows: TGTGCCAGCAGCTCGACGCCGCTGGGTCTAGCACCCCGATACAATGAGCAGTTCTTC. Residues: CASSSTPLGLAPRYNEQFF.

This clone was picked up a small number of times. The CDR3 DNA is TGTGCCAGCAGTTCCTTCGCTACTCAGAGACCAAATTCACCCCTCCACTTT. Translation: CASSSFATQRPNSPLHF. The V and J genes are TRBV7-9 and TRBJ1-6; D is undetermined. The V and J ends lost 6 bases and 7 bases respectively, with 22 bases between them. CDR3 length: 17 residues. CDR1 SEHNR and CDR2 FQNEAQ come from the germline V gene (reference sequence). The full variable domain, completed using reference TRBV7-9 and TRBJ1-6, is DTGVSQNPRHKITKRGQNVTFRCDPISEHNRLYWYRQTLGQGPEFLTYFQNEAQLEKSRLLSDRFSAERPKGSFSTLEIQRTEQGDSAMYLCASSSFATQRPNSPLHFGNGTRLTVT.

The J gene is TRBJ2-5, the V gene TRBV5-6, with 11 bases fitting TRBD2. V lost 0 bases to trimming and J lost 3 bases; unmatched junction nucleotides: 4. The CDR3 loop spans 16 amino acids. Germline V lookup: CDR1 SGHDT, CDR2 YYEEEE. The CDR3 spells CASSLGIAGGKETQYF. CDR3 sequence (DNA): TGTGCCAGCAGCTTGGGAATAGCGGGGGGGAAAGAGACCCAGTACTTC.

This rearrangement joins TRBV7-6 to TRBJ2-6; 8 bases fit TRBD1. The CDR3 is 16 residues long. V gave up 7 bases and J gave up 1 base; unmatched junction bases: 6. Germline-derived CDR1 and CDR2 are SGHVS and FNYEAQ. The CDR3: CASTRTGQSGANVLTF. The DNA for the CDR3 is TGTGCCAGCACTAGGACAGGGCAGTCTGGGGCCAACGTCCTGACTTTC.

V and J are TRBV19 and TRBJ2-2, with a tentative D call TRBD1 (6 bases). The germline V gene has CDR1 LNHDA and CDR2 SQIVND (reference sequence). Trimming cost V 4 bases and J 2 bases, with 17 bases left between them. The CDR3 has 17 amino acids. The CDR3 nucleotides read TGTGCCAGTAGTAAACAGGGAAGTAGGTACAACACCGGGGAGCTGTTTTTT. This encodes CASSKQGSRYNTGELFF.

The chain carries TRBV5-1 and TRBJ2-2; no reliable D call. V was clipped by 1 base and J by 7 bases, with 8 bases between them. The CDR3 has 13 residues. CDR1 is SGHRS and CDR2 is YFSETQ in the germline V gene. CDR3 nucleotides: TGCGCCAGCAGCTTGCTCGGAAGCGGGGAGCTGTTTTTT. Amino acid sequence: CASSLLGSGELFF.

This chain links TRBV6-5 with TRBJ1-3, with D uncertain. V lost 6 bases and J 5 bases, leaving 8 bases between the germline ends. From germline, CDR1 is MNHEY and CDR2 SVGAGI. The CDR3 is 12 residues long. The CDR3 DNA is TGTGCCAGCAGGGACTTAAGAAACACCATATATTTT. As protein: CASRDLRNTIYF.

V and J are TRBV30 and TRBJ2-5, with 9 nucleotides matching TRBD1. The ends lost 4 bases at V and 5 bases at J; junction bases unmatched: 5. The germline gives CDR1 GTSNPN, CDR2 SVGIG (reference sequence). The CDR3 has 13 amino acids. Here the CDR3 reads CAWKQGAGETQYF. Here the CDR3 DNA reads TGTGCCTGGAAACAGGGGGCAGGGGAGACCCAGTACTTC.

This clone was seen a few times. This rearrangement joins TRBV12-3 or TRBV12-4 to TRBJ1-2, with D possibly TRBD1 on 6 matching bases. Trimming stripped 3 bases from V and 4 bases from J, with 9 bases between. This CDR3 is built from 13 residues. The CDR3 here is CASSFRGGYGYTF. The CDR3 coding sequence is TGTGCCAGCAGTTTTCGAGGGGGCTATGGCTACACCTTC.

The chain uses TRBV5-1 and TRBJ2-1; 10 bases are a match to TRBD2. The junction had 7 bases not matched to a gene; V was cut back by 1 base and J by 9 bases. This CDR3 spans 15 amino acids. Germline V gene sequence: CDR1 SGHRS, CDR2 YFSETQ. CDR3 sequence: CASSLRSGGAGEQFF. CDR3 nucleotide sequence: TGCGCCAGCAGCTTGAGAAGCGGGGGGGCCGGTGAGCAGTTCTTC. Complete variable domain (other parts from reference TRBV5-1 and TRBJ2-1): KAGVTQTPRYLIKTRGQQVTLSCSPISGHRSVSWYQQTPGQGLQFLFEYFSETQRNKGNFPGRFSGRQFSNSRSEMNVSTLELGDSALYLCASSLRSGGAGEQFFGPGTRLTVL.

The chain couples TRBV12-5 to TRBJ1-2; D ambiguous. There are 13 residues in the CDR3. Per germline, CDR1 LGHNT and CDR2 FRNRAP. V lost 3 bases, J lost 3 bases, and 8 bases lay in between. The CDR3 DNA sequence: TGTGCTAGTGGTTTTCGGCGAGACTATGGCTACACCTTC. Its translation: CASGFRRDYGYTF.

The chain has TRBV11-2 and TRBJ2-2, with D perhaps TRBD2 (6 bases). This CDR3 spans 17 amino acids. Per the germline V gene, CDR1 is SGHAT and CDR2 is FQNNGV. Trimming shortened V by 1 base and J by 0 bases, and 12 bases separated the two germline ends. The CDR3 DNA is TGTGCCAGCAGCTTAGGGGTAGCGGTTGCGAACACCGGGGAGCTGTTTTTT. It codes for CASSLGVAVANTGELFF.

This chain joins TRBV6-1 and TRBJ1-2, with D possibly being TRBD1 (6 bases). The germline V gene has CDR1 MNHNS and CDR2 SASEGT. This CDR3 has 15 amino acids. Trimming cost V 0 bases and J 4 bases, with 12 bases left between them. CDR3 in amino acids: CASSEAHTGIYGYTF. CDR3 nucleotides: TGTGCCAGCAGTGAAGCTCACACAGGGATCTATGGCTACACCTTC.

This clone has just one count. This chain links TRBV13 with TRBJ2-3, with 8 bases matching TRBD1. After removal of 0 bases from V and 4 bases from J, the junction contained 6 bases not matched to a gene. CDR3 length equals 16 residues. CDR1 and CDR2 (germline): PRHDT, FYEKMQ (reference sequence). The CDR3 loop reads CASSLGGQAMPDTQYF. In DNA form, the CDR3 reads TGTGCCAGCAGCTTAGGGGGACAGGCTATGCCAGATACGCAGTATTTT.

V gene TRBV5-8 combines with J gene TRBJ2-1, with D maybe TRBD2 (5 bases). Trimming shortened V by 4 bases and J by 1 base, and 15 bases separated the two germline ends. Germline V gives CDR1 SGHTS, CDR2 YDEGEE. This CDR3 region has 16 residues. As DNA, the CDR3 is TGTGCCAGCAGCAGGCGAGCGGCCCCTTCCTACAATGAGCAGTTCTTC. This sequence encodes CASSRRAAPSYNEQFF. The variable domain in full, with the rest retrieved from reference TRBV5-8 and TRBJ2-1, is EAGVTQSPTHLIKTRGQQATLRCSPISGHTSVYWYQQALGLGLQFLLWYDEGEERNRGNFPPRFSGRQFPNYSSELNVNALELEDSALYLCASSRRAAPSYNEQFFGPGTRLTVL.

The genes are TRBV3-1 (or the pseudogene TRBV3-2) and TRBJ1-4; 8 bases map to TRBD1. The V segment lost 3 bases and the J segment 4 bases; nucleotides outside the gene matches: 1. The CDR3 covers 14 residues. CDR1 is LGHDT and CDR2 is YNNKEL in the germline V gene (reference sequence). This CDR3 is CASSHGQGNEKLFF. Here the CDR3 DNA reads TGTGCCAGCAGCCATGGACAGGGTAATGAAAAACTGTTTTTT.